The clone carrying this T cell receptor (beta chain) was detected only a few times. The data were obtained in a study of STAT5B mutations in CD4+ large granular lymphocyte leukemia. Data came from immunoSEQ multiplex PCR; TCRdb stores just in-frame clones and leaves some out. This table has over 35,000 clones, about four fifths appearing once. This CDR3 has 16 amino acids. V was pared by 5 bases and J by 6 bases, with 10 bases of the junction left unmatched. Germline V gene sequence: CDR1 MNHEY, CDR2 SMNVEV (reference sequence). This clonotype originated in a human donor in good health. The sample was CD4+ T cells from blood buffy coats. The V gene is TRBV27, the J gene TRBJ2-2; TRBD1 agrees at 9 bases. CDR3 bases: TGTGCCAGCAGTATTCGCCCCGGACAGGGGTCCGGGGAGCTGTTTTTT. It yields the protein CASSIRPGQGSGELFF.